This entry concerns a single T cell receptor (beta chain). Its recognized antigen is unknown. One base away there is no much larger clone; base qualities are not given. The receptor library was made with the immunoSEQ multiplex PCR assay. On the authors' methods: A statistical classification framework was built for diagnosing cytomegalovirus status from the catalog of TCR beta chain sequences. Held by TCRdb, this immuneACCESS table contains in-frame sequences only and omits some clones. Under half of the omission traces to an unresolved V gene where checked; the cause of the rest is unknown. That table furnishes V, J and clone size, whereas the DNA furnished D and trimming. The sample data list under 200,000 clones, and approximately 86% of these were observed just once. Approximately 2.2% of the sample comes from the top ten. The record originates from a study of cytomegalovirus exposure and HLA in healthy donors (dated by TCRdb to about 2017). Describing the broader study: According to a later analysis, the roughly 120 validation repertoires were produced on the same platform as the 600 to 850 repertoires of the first cohort. A separate validation cohort of some 130 different subjects was used in addition to the roughly 620-subject first cohort. High-throughput TCR immunosequencing, statistical association of individual TCRs with disease status, and machine learning were combined to predict cytomegalovirus infection status. The study was designed to test whether signatures of past pathogen exposure could be identified by cataloging public T cell receptors.

The study at large found these results: According to the authors, the approach could potentially be generalized to other disease states and immunological phenotypes. Of the cluster scores, roughly 95% were above 0 in a later analysis, which found that TCRs clustered in the first cohort also tended to co-occur in the 95 to 150 validation repertoires. A total of 150 to 200 TCR beta chains were listed by the study as associated with cytomegalovirus. A later analysis lacked HLA typing for the validation cohort, so it scored co-occurrence in that cohort across all 120 or so repertoires. Three of the identified cytomegalovirus-associated TCR beta chains were confirmed in vitro to be specific for cytomegalovirus antigens. The classifier was reported to diagnose cytomegalovirus status with high specificity and sensitivity in both the original cohort and the validation cohort. Across donors, most TCR sequences were observed very rarely, whereas some public TCRs were present in many individuals.

Inclusive of the bounding cysteine and phenylalanine, the CDR3 is 17 residues long. CDR3 DNA only is kept here, 51 bases in frame from base 1. CDR1 SGHRS and CDR2 YFSETQ are derived from the germline V gene. V and J lose 2 bases and 5 bases, and a span of 22 bases separates them. Donors formed part of the validation cohort, which comprised fewer than 150 subjects and was distinct from the first cohort of 550 to 850 subjects. The TCR originated in a woman between 18 and 30 years old in good health and CMV-seronegative. In this chain, TRBV5-1 is recombined with TRBJ1-2, with TRBD1 tentatively as D gene (5 bases match). What was sequenced was PBMCs. CDR3 loop: CASSFTPTDWLGYGYTF. The sequence in DNA is TGCGCCAGCAGCTTTACACCGACAGACTGGTTGGGGTATGGCTACACCTTC.